These 23 T cell receptor beta chains were all obtained from the same sample, sequenced in a study of blood T cell repertoires in COVID-19. Repertoires were generated with immunoSEQ multiplex PCR, while TCRdb's copy carries only in-frame clones and drops some. The data contain roughly 220,000 clones, 85% to 90% of them singletons. The source material was PBMCs or T cells enriched from blood (not recorded which). All receptors come from a woman aged 18-29 years in a cohort exposed to, infected with or recovered from COVID-19 (not recorded which).

The J gene is TRBJ1-1, the V gene TRBV11-2; D possibly corresponds to TRBD1 (6 bases). Germline V gene data show CDR1 as SGHAT and CDR2 as FQNNGV. The CDR3 is 14 amino acids. V lost 6 bases and J lost 3, with 14 bases in between. The DNA of the CDR3 is TGTGCCAGCAGTTACGCTGGACAGTACACTGAAGCTTTCTTT. It codes for CASSYAGQYTEAFF.

The chain uses TRBV27 and TRBJ1-2, with TRBD1 matching over 7 bases. Germline trimming cut 10 bases from V and 0 bases from J; bases unmatched to any gene: 14. Germline-derived CDR1 and CDR2 are MNHEY and SMNVEV (reference sequence). The length of the CDR3 is 16 residues. In DNA, the CDR3 is TGTGCCACTAGGTCTTGGAGGGGGCCCCCTAACTATGGCTACACCTTC. Translating gives CATRSWRGPPNYGYTF.

The rearrangement links TRBV6-5 to TRBJ2-7; 7 bases agree with TRBD2. The CDR3 has 14 residues. Germline assignment: CDR1 MNHEY and CDR2 SVGAGI. V shed 6 bases, J shed 3 bases, and the junction held 8 bases outside the gene matches. The CDR3 DNA sequence: TGTGCCAGCAGGGGTAGTGGGGACTACTACGAGCAGTACTTC. It codes for CASRGSGDYYEQYF.

This chain uses TRBV19 with TRBJ2-1, with a weak D call TRBD1 (6 bases). CDR1 is LNHDA, CDR2 SQIVND, per germline (reference sequence). The CDR3 consists of 17 residues. With 5 bases removed from V and 0 bases from J, the gap between germline ends came to 17 bases. CDR3 residues: CASSPSRGPSSYNEQFF. CDR3 sequence (DNA): TGTGCCAGTAGTCCCTCCAGGGGTCCGAGCTCCTACAATGAGCAGTTCTTC.

The rearrangement joins TRBV5-4 to TRBJ1-3; 7 bases align to TRBD1. V was pared by 4 bases and J by 0 bases, with 10 bases of the junction left unmatched. CDR1 is SGHNT and CDR2 is YYREEE in the germline V gene (reference sequence). The CDR3 runs 17 residues. The DNA for the CDR3 is TGTGCCAGCAGCCAAGGGGGCACCTCCGACTCTGGAAACACCATATATTTT. It specifies CASSQGGTSDSGNTIYF.

The chain recombines TRBV27 with TRBJ2-2, with D perhaps TRBD2 (6 bases). V lost 2 bases and J 3 bases, leaving 13 bases between the germline ends. The V gene's germline CDR1 is MNHEY and CDR2 SMNVEV (reference sequence). The CDR3 is made up of 16 amino acids. The CDR3 sequence is CASSLPAGRYTGELFF. In DNA, the CDR3 is TGTGCCAGCAGTTTACCGGCGGGGCGCTACACCGGGGAGCTGTTTTTT.

This clone appeared once. This rearrangement joins TRBV7-9 to TRBJ1-5; D gene uncertain. V was clipped by 5 bases and J by 4 bases, with 9 bases between them. The CDR3 extends over 13 amino acids. Germline CDR1 SEHNR, CDR2 FQNEAQ (reference sequence). The CDR3 DNA sequence: TGTGCCAGCAGCCTGGAGATGAATCAGCCCCAGCATTTT. Protein: CASSLEMNQPQHF.

The V and J genes are TRBV7-9 and TRBJ2-5; TRBD2 matches 8 bases. CDR1 is SEHNR, CDR2 FQNEAQ, per germline (reference sequence). The V segment lost 5 bases and the J segment 5 bases; nucleotides outside the gene matches: 7. This CDR3 is built from 14 residues. The chain's CDR3 is CASSRVGGGETQYF. The CDR3 coding sequence is TGTGCCAGCAGCCGCGTCGGGGGGGGCGAGACCCAGTACTTC.

The J gene is TRBJ2-1, the V gene TRBV12-2; no check of the table's D call, TRBD1, against the DNA was made. TRBV12-2 is termed a pseudogene. The CDR3 has 13 amino acids. This CDR3 reads CASRLAANNEQFF. CDR3 sequence (DNA): TGTGCAAGTCGCTTAGCGGCAAATAATGAGCAGTTCTTC.

This clone appeared once. The chain recombines TRBV7-9 with TRBJ1-4; 8 bases agree with TRBD1. With V trimmed by 5 bases and J by 5 bases, 7 bases remained unmatched. In germline, CDR1 is SEHNR, CDR2 FQNEAQ (reference sequence). CDR3 length equals 15 residues. The CDR3 here is CASSGWTGKNEKLFF. As DNA, the CDR3 is TGTGCCAGCAGCGGCTGGACAGGGAAGAATGAAAAACTGTTTTTT.

The chain joins TRBV28 to TRBJ1-4; 7 bases fit TRBD1. In germline, CDR1 is MDHEN, CDR2 SYDVKM. This CDR3 spans 14 amino acids. With V trimmed by 2 bases and J by 6 bases, 3 bases remained unmatched. The DNA for the CDR3 is TGTGCCAGCAGTTTAAGGGGGCAGGATGAAAAACTGTTTTTT. It translates to CASSLRGQDEKLFF.

The genes are TRBV15 and TRBJ2-7; the D gene is possibly TRBD1 (5 bases). V lost 5 bases and J 2 bases, leaving 13 bases between the germline ends. The CDR3 has 14 residues. Germline lookup yields CDR1 LNHNV and CDR2 YYDKDF (reference sequence). CDR3 loop: CATSPRTQTYEQYF. The CDR3 DNA reads as TGTGCCACCAGCCCCCGGACACAGACCTACGAGCAGTACTTC.

This chain uses TRBV6-5 with TRBJ2-7; D perhaps matches TRBD1 (5 bases). Germline V lookup: CDR1 MNHEY, CDR2 SVGAGI. The ends were cut back, 8 bases at V and 2 bases at J, with 13 bases in the middle. The CDR3 spans 13 residues. CDR3 residues: CASRQPGTYEQYF. CDR3 coding DNA: TGTGCCAGCCGACAGCCCGGAACCTACGAGCAGTACTTC.

The table lists this clone with a few counts. This chain uses TRBV3-1 (or the pseudogene TRBV3-2) with TRBJ2-2, with TRBD2 identical over 8 bases. The CDR3 has 16 residues. CDR1 and CDR2 from the germline V gene are LGHDT and YNNKEL (reference sequence). After removal of 1 base from V and 4 bases from J, the junction contained 5 bases not matched to a gene. This CDR3 reads CASSQAAGGVTGELFF. CDR3 DNA: TGTGCCAGCAGCCAAGCTGCGGGGGGCGTCACCGGGGAGCTGTTTTTT.

The CDR3 nucleotides read TGTGCCAGCAGTCCCCGGACTAGCGGGAGGGCCCTCAAGGAGAATGAGCAGTTCTTC. Encoded protein: CASSPRTSGRALKENEQFF. V and J are TRBV27 and TRBJ2-1, with 15 bases lining up with TRBD2. V shed 5 bases and J 7 bases; nucleotides not matched to a gene: 15. The germline V gene has CDR1 MNHEY and CDR2 SMNVEV (reference sequence). This CDR3 is 19 amino acids long.

The chain uses TRBV12-3 or TRBV12-4 and TRBJ1-2; D remains ambiguous. Between the trimmed V and J ends, which lost 7 bases and 8 bases, there was a span of 14 bases. The CDR3 contains 12 residues. CDR3 in DNA: TGTGCCAGCACCTCAGCGTTTCGGGGCTACACCTTC. Translated: CASTSAFRGYTF.

The V call is TRBV11-1, the J call TRBJ2-2; D is undetermined. This CDR3 contains 17 residues. CDR1 SGHAT and CDR2 FQDESV come from the germline V gene (reference sequence). The ends were cut back, 0 bases at V and 2 bases at J, with 13 bases in the middle. The CDR3 nucleotides read TGTGCCAGCAGCTTAGCCCGAGGCGGCGTTAACACCGGGGAGCTGTTTTTT. Protein: CASSLARGGVNTGELFF.

CDR3 DNA: TGTGCCAGTAGTATTCGCGGGGGAGGGTCTAATCAGCCCCAGCATTTT. Protein sequence: CASSIRGGGSNQPQHF. The V gene is TRBV19, the J gene TRBJ1-5; maybe TRBD1 (5 bases). CDR3 length: 16 residues. Trimming left V 3 bases short and J 4 bases short, with 16 bases between. Germline V gene data show CDR1 as LNHDA and CDR2 as SQIVND (reference sequence).

This chain joins TRBV24-1 and TRBJ2-3; TRBD1 might be the D (6 bases). Trimming stripped 4 bases from V and 2 bases from J, with 9 bases between. This CDR3 spans 14 amino acids. Germline values: CDR1 KGHDR, CDR2 SFDVKD. CDR3 nucleotides: TGTGCCACCAGTGAGGGGGCCCCCACAGATACGCAGTATTTT. The encoded protein is CATSEGAPTDTQYF.

The rearrangement uses TRBV7-9 and TRBJ2-3, with D possibly TRBD1 on 6 matching bases. Germline CDR1 is SEHNR and CDR2 is FQNEAQ (reference sequence). V was pared by 9 bases and J by 5 bases, with 9 bases between. CDR3 length: 11 residues. The DNA for the CDR3 is TGTGCCAGTGAACAGGGAGATACGCAGTATTTT. Translating it yields CASEQGDTQYF.

The gene calls are TRBV6-6 and TRBJ1-4; 9 nucleotides match TRBD1. J was trimmed by 6 bases and V by 8 bases; bases with no gene match: 4. The CDR3 runs 13 residues. The germline V gene encodes CDR1 MNHNY and CDR2 SVGAGI (reference sequence). CDR3 sequence (DNA): TGTGCCAGCTGCCGGGACAGGGATGAAAAACTGTTTTTT. As protein: CASCRDRDEKLFF.

This clone was found once. This sequence joins TRBV29-1 and TRBJ2-2; TRBD2 matches 9 bases. Germline V CDR1 and CDR2: SQVTM, ANQGSEA. The CDR3 contains 12 residues. The CDR3 reads CGGTSWAGELFF. The CDR3 DNA sequence: TGCGGGGGGACTAGCTGGGCCGGGGAGCTGTTTTTT.

The V gene is TRBV5-1, the J gene TRBJ1-4; D might be TRBD1 (5 bases). The germline CDR1 and CDR2 sequences are SGHRS and YFSETQ. The CDR3 length is 15 residues. Trimming left V 3 bases short and J 4 bases short, with 13 bases between. In DNA form, the CDR3 reads TGCGCCAGCAGCTCCGAACACGGGGGTAATGAAAAACTGTTTTTT. It is translated as CASSSEHGGNEKLFF.